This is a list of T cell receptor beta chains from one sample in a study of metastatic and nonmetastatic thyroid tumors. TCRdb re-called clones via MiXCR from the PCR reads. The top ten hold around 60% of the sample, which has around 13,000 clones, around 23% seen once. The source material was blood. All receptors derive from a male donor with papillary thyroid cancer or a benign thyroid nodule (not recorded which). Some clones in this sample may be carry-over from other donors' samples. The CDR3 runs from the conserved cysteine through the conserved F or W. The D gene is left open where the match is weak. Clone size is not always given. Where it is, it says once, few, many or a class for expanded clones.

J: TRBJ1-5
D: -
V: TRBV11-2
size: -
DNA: TGTGCCAGCAGCTTAGTTGGAGGTGGACAGTGGGGCAATCAGCCCCAGCATTTT
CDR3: CASSLVGGGQWGNQPQHF

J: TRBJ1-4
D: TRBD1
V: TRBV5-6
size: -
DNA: TGTGCCAGCAGCTTGGTAGGGGACAGGGATGAAAAACTGTTTTTT
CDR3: CASSLVGDRDEKLFF

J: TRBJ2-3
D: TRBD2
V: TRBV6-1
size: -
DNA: TGTGCCAGCATTGCAGGGACTAGTGGAGCAGATACGCAGTATTTT
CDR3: CASIAGTSGADTQYF

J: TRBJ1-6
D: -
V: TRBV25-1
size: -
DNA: TGTGCCAGCAGTGGTTCGGGTGCGGCTTCAAATTCACCCCTCCACTTT
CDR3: CASSGSGAASNSPLHF

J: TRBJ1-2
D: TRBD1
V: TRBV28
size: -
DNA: TGTGCCAGCAATTACCAGGGACAGGCGCCCATCAGCTATGGCTACACCTTC
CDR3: CASNYQGQAPISYGYTF

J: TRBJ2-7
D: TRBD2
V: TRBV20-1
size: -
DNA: TGCAGTGCTAGTCACTTGGGGACTAGCGGGGCCCTGAGCTCCTACGAGCAGTACTTC
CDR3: CSASHLGTSGALSSYEQYF

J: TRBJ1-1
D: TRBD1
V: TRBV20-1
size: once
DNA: TGCAGTGCTGGCGGGACAGTGAACACTGAAGCTTTCTTT
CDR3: CSAGGTVNTEAFF

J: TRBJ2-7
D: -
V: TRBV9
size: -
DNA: TGTGCCAGCAGCATTACCCCCAGGTCGCAACACGAGCAGTACTTC
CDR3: CASSITPRSQHEQYF

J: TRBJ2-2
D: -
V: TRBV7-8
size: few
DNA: TGTGCCTCCCAGGGATACACCGGGGAGCTGTTTTTT
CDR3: CASQGYTGELFF

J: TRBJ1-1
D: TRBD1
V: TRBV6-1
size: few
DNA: TGTGCCAGCAGTTGGGGACAGGGGGCGAACACTGAAGCTTTCTTT
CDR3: CASSWGQGANTEAFF

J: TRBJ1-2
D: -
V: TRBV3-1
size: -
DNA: TGTGCCAGCTCCAAGGGGGGGCGCGGCTACACCTTC
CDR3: CASSKGGRGYTF

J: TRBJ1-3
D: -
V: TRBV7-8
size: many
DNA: TGTGCCAGCAGCTTCTATAGCTCTGGAAACACCATATATTTT
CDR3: CASSFYSSGNTIYF

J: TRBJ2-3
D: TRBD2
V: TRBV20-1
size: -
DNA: TGCAGTGCTAGAGATATAGGCGGGAGGACAGATACGCAGTATTTT
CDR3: CSARDIGGRTDTQYF

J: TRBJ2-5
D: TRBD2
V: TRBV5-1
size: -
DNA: TGCGCCAGCAGCTTAAAAGCGGGAGGGGGAGAGACCCAGTACTTC
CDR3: CASSLKAGGGETQYF

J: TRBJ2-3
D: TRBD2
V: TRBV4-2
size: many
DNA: TGTGCCAGCAGCCAATTTTTAGCGGGAACGACAGATACGCAGTATTTT
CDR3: CASSQFLAGTTDTQYF

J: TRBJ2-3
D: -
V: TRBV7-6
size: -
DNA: TGTGCCAGCAGCCCCTCACCCGCACAGGGGCAGTATTTT
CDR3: CASSPSPAQGQYF

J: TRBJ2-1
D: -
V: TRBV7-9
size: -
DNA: TGTGCCCATTCGGAGGGGCTAGGGCGCAATGAGCAGTTCTTC
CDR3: CAHSEGLGRNEQFF

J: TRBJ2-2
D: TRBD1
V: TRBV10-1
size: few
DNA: TGCGCCAGCAGTACGGACAGGGGGCTTTACGGGGAGCTGTTTTTT
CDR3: CASSTDRGLYGELFF

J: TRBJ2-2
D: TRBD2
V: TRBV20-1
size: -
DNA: TGCAGTGCCGCCGGACTAGCGGGAGCCACCGGGGAGCTGTTTTTT
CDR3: CSAAGLAGATGELFF

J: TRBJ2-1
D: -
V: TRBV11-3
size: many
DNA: TGTGCCAGCAGCCTGTTCGGACCCAACTCCTACAATGAGCAGTTCTTC
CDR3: CASSLFGPNSYNEQFF

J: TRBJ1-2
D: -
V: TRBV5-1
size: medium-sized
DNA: TGCGCCAGCAGCTTGTTACAAGGAGACAGCTATGGCTACACCTTC
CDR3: CASSLLQGDSYGYTF

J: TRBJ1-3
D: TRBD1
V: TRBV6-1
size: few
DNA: TGTGCCAGCAGCCCCGGACAGGGAGCTGGAAACACCATATATTTT
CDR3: CASSPGQGAGNTIYF

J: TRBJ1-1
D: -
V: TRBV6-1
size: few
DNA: TGTGCCAGCAGCGGAGGGGGTCGGGACACTGAAGCTTTCTTT
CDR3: CASSGGGRDTEAFF

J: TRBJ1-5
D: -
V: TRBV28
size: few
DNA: TGTGCCAGCAGAGAACTGGGAGGCAATCAGCCCCAGCATTTT
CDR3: CASRELGGNQPQHF

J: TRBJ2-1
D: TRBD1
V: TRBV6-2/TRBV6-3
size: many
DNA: TGTGCCAGCAGTTGGGACAGCTCCTACAATGAGCAGTTCTTC
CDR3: CASSWDSSYNEQFF

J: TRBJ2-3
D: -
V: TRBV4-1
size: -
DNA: TGCGCCAGCAGCCAAGATCGGCTTAGCACAGATACGCAGTATTTT
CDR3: CASSQDRLSTDTQYF

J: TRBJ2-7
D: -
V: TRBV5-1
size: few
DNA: TGCGCCAGCAGCTTGGGGGCAGGGAGGTCCTACGAGCAGTACTTC
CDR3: CASSLGAGRSYEQYF

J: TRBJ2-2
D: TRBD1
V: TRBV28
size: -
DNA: TGTGCCAGCAGTTTAAGGGACAGGGGGGCGGGCGGGGAGCTGTTTTTT
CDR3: CASSLRDRGAGGELFF

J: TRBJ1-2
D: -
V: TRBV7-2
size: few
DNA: TGTGCCAGCAGCCCAACGACCGGCTATGGCTACACCTTC
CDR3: CASSPTTGYGYTF

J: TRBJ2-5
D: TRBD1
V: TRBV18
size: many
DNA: TGTGCCAGCTCACCAGACAGGGGCGGATACTCGGGGACCCAGTACTTC
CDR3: CASSPDRGGYSGTQYF

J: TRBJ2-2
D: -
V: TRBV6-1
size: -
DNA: TGTGCCAGCAAGGGCGGGACAATCACCGGGGAGCTGTTTTTT
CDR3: CASKGGTITGELFF

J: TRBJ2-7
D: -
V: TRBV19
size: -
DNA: TGTGCCAGTAGTATGAGTGCTAGCTCCTACGAGCAGTACTTC
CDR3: CASSMSASSYEQYF

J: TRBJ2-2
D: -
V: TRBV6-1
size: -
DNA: TGTGCCAGCAGTGAACCCGGGGGCATATCCACCGGGGAGCTGTTTTTT
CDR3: CASSEPGGISTGELFF

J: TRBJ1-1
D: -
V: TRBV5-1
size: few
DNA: TGCGCCAGCAGCTTGACAGAGCACATGAACACTGAAGCTTTCTTT
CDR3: CASSLTEHMNTEAFF

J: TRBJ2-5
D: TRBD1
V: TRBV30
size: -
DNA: TGTGCCTGGAGTCCGGGACAGGGGCAGACCCAGTACTTC
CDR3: CAWSPGQGQTQYF

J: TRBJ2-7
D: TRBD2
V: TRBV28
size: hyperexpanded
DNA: TGTGCCAGCAGTTTCCGGACTAGCGGGAGCAAAAAGCAGTACTTC
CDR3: CASSFRTSGSKKQYF

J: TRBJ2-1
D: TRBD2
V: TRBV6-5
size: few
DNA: TGTGCCAGCAGACGACGACTAGCGGGAGGCCAATACAATGAGCAGTTCTTC
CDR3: CASRRRLAGGQYNEQFF

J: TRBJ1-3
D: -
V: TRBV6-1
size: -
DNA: TGTGCCAGCAGCCGGACAGCTGGAAACACCATATATTTT
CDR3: CASSRTAGNTIYF

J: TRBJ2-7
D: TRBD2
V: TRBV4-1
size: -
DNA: TGCGCCAGCAGCCCGGACGAGACCGCTAGCGGAAGGGATACGCAGTACTTC
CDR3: CASSPDETASGRDTQYF

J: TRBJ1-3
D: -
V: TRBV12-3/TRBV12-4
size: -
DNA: TGTGCCAGCAGTCCCGGTGTAGATCGGTCGGCTGGAAACACCATATATTTT
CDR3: CASSPGVDRSAGNTIYF

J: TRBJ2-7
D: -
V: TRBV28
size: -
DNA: TGTGCCAGCAGTTTATTACCCGGGGTTATCTACGAGCAGTACTTC
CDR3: CASSLLPGVIYEQYF

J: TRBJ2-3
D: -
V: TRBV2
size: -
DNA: TGTGCCAGCAGTGAAGGTGACCGCGGATACACAGATACGCAGTATTTT
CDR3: CASSEGDRGYTDTQYF

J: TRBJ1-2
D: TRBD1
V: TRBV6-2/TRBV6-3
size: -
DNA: TGTGCCAGCGTTCAGGACAGGGGGCATTCTGGCTACACCTTC
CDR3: CASVQDRGHSGYTF

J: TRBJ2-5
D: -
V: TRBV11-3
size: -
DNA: TGTGCCAGCAGCTCTTTTGGATCCGAGACCCAGTACTTC
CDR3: CASSSFGSETQYF

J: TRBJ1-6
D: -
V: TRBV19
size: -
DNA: TGTGCCAGTAGTACGGGACGGGATAATTCACCCCTCCACTTT
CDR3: CASSTGRDNSPLHF

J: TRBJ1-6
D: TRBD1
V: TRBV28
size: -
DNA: TGTGCCAGCAGTACTGGGACAGGGTATAATTCACCCCTCCACTTT
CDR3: CASSTGTGYNSPLHF

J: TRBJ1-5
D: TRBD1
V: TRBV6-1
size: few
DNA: TGTGCCGCAGGGGGGAGTCCTGAAGATAGCAATCAGCCCCAGCATTTT
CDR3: CAAGGSPEDSNQPQHF

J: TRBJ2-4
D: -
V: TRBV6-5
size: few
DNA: TGTGCCAGCAGTTACGAGGACATTCAGTACTTC
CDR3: CASSYEDIQYF

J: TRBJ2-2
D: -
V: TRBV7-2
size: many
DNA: TGTGCCAGCAGCTTGCGACAGGGAGGGACCGGGGAGCTGTTTTTT
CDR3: CASSLRQGGTGELFF

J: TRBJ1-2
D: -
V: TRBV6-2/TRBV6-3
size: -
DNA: TGTGCCAGCCAAACGGACCCCTATGGAGGCTACACCTTC
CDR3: CASQTDPYGGYTF

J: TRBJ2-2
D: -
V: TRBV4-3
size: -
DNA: TGCGCCAGCAGCCAAGATCCCCGTCTCTTCGGGGAGCTGTTTTTT
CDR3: CASSQDPRLFGELFF

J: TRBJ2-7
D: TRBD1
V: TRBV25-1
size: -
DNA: TGTGCCAGCAGTGAACGACAGGGGACGGGAGCCTACGAGCAGTACTTC
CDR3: CASSERQGTGAYEQYF

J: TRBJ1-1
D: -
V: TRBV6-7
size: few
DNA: TGTGCCAGCAGTAAGAGACCCCGAGGCACTGAAGCTTTCTTT
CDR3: CASSKRPRGTEAFF

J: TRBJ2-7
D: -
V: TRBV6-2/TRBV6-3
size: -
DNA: TGTGCCAGCAGTAGTGACCATCCCTACGAGCAGTACTTC
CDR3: CASSSDHPYEQYF